The next 14 T cell receptor beta chains were all read from a single sample in a study of neurological immune-mediated disorders. TCRdb re-derived calls from the 5' RACE reads in MiXCR, one entry per CDR3 protein. The repertoire includes some 57,000 distinct CDR3 sequences, under 5.5% of them detected once, and around 3.5% sits in the top ten. Sequenced material: PBMCs. All receptors derive from a woman aged 50 to 60 with multiple sclerosis.

This clonotype was recorded at least ten times. The rearrangement joins TRBV7-8 to TRBJ2-1; no definite D call. Germline lookup yields CDR1 SGHVS and CDR2 FQNEAQ. The length of the CDR3 is 14 residues. V was shortened by 4 bases and J by 7 bases, with 14 bases between the two germline ends. As DNA, the CDR3 is TGTGCCAGCAGCTCGACAAGGGTGGGTAATGAGCAGTTCTTC. Translated: CASSSTRVGNEQFF.

This clonotype was recorded at least ten times. This chain links TRBV20-1 with TRBJ2-5, with TRBD1 matching over 10 bases. This CDR3 region has 11 residues. Germline V gene sequence: CDR1 DFQATT, CDR2 SNEGSKA (reference sequence). The DNA for the CDR3 is TGCAGCGGGACAGGGGAGGAGACCCAGTACTTC. As protein: CSGTGEETQYF.

This clonotype has just one count. A read error may be the cause here, since a much bigger clone is one base away. V is TRBV7-2 and J is TRBJ1-2; 10 bases match TRBD1. From germline, CDR1 is SGHTA and CDR2 FQGNSA. The CDR3 is 13 residues long. The chain's CDR3 is CVSTVTGGDGYTF. CDR3 DNA sequence: TGTGTCAGCACCGTGACAGGGGGCGATGGCTACACCTTC.

This clonotype occurred many times. This chain links TRBV7-2 with TRBJ1-5, with D unresolved. CDR3 size: 14 residues. Per germline, CDR1 SGHTA and CDR2 FQGNSA. V was trimmed by 2 bases and J by 1 base, leaving 6 bases between them. CDR3 loop: CASSLSRSNQPQHF. CDR3 coding DNA: TGTGCCAGCAGCTTAAGTAGGAGCAATCAGCCCCAGCATTTT.

This clonotype was detected ten times or more. This rearrangement joins TRBV28 to TRBJ1-5; TRBD1 is a possible D gene (6 bases). The ends were cut back, 5 bases at V and 9 bases at J, with 23 bases in the middle. Per germline, CDR1 MDHEN and CDR2 SYDVKM. The CDR3 is 16 amino acids. Here the CDR3 reads CASSTRGHRDPVPQHF. CDR3 nucleotide sequence: TGTGCCAGCAGTACCCGAGGACACAGGGACCCCGTGCCCCAGCATTTT.

This sequence joins TRBV20-1 and TRBJ2-7; D is possibly TRBD1 (6 bases). CDR1 and CDR2 from the germline V gene are DFQATT and SNEGSKA (reference sequence). The CDR3 spans 13 residues. The V and J ends lost 6 bases and 0 bases respectively, with 12 bases between them. CDR3 sequence reads: CSAPDRSSYEQYF. In DNA, the CDR3 is TGCAGTGCACCAGACAGGTCCTCCTACGAGCAGTACTTC.

At least ten counts were recorded for this clonotype. The chain uses TRBV18 and TRBJ2-7; 7 bases are shared with TRBD1. The germline gives CDR1 KGHSH, CDR2 LQKENI. The CDR3 has 14 amino acids. J gave up 3 bases and V 3 bases, and 5 bases lay outside the gene matches. The CDR3 DNA sequence: TGTGCCAGCTCACCTAAGGGGGCCCACTACGAGCAGTACTTC. It translates to CASSPKGAHYEQYF. Together with reference TRBV18 and TRBJ2-7, the CDR3 gives the full variable domain: NAGVMQNPRHLVRRRGQEARLRCSPMKGHSHVYWYRQLPEEGLKFMVYLQKENIIDESGMPKERFSAEFPKEGPSILRIQQVVRGDSAAYFCASSPKGAHYEQYFGPGTRLTVT.

This clonotype was picked up many times. V usage is TRBV25-1 and J usage is TRBJ2-3, with a weak D call TRBD1 (5 bases). Germline assignment: CDR1 MGHDK and CDR2 SYGVNS. V gave up 8 bases and J gave up 3 bases, with 21 bases separating them. The CDR3 has 16 residues. The CDR3 coding sequence is TGTGCCAGCTCCCCCTGGACGCTCAAGGGGACAGATACGCAGTATTTT. This codes for CASSPWTLKGTDTQYF.

This clonotype was counted many times. V usage is TRBV18 and J usage is TRBJ1-5, with D tentatively TRBD1 (6 bases). The CDR3 is 14 amino acids. The V gene's germline CDR1 is KGHSH and CDR2 LQKENI. The ends were cut back, 4 bases at V and 7 bases at J, with 14 bases in the middle. The CDR3 DNA sequence: TGTGCCAGCTCACGGGAACAGGGCCGGCAGCCCCAGCATTTT. Its protein product is CASSREQGRQPQHF. The variable domain in full, with the rest retrieved from reference TRBV18 and TRBJ1-5, is NAGVMQNPRHLVRRRGQEARLRCSPMKGHSHVYWYRQLPEEGLKFMVYLQKENIIDESGMPKERFSAEFPKEGPSILRIQQVVRGDSAAYFCASSREQGRQPQHFGDGTRLSIL.

This clonotype was detected ten times or more. The rearrangement links TRBV5-1 to TRBJ2-3; the D is unclear. V was pared by 0 bases and J by 6 bases, with 8 bases between. From germline, CDR1 is SGHRS and CDR2 YFSETQ. There are 13 residues in the CDR3. The CDR3 nucleotides read TGCGCCAGCAGCTTGGGCCCCACGGATACGCAGTATTTT. Its protein product is CASSLGPTDTQYF.

This clonotype was seen many times. The rearrangement joins TRBV5-1 to TRBJ1-2; D remains unclear. Trimming pared 0 bases from V and 4 bases from J, leaving 10 bases between. In germline, CDR1 is SGHRS, CDR2 YFSETQ. The CDR3 is 14 amino acids. The CDR3 protein is CASSLEAATYGYTF. CDR3 DNA sequence: TGCGCCAGCAGCTTGGAGGCGGCGACCTATGGCTACACCTTC.

This clonotype appeared many times. The V gene is TRBV4-2, the J gene TRBJ2-7; D possibly corresponds to TRBD1 (7 bases). This CDR3 region has 17 residues. CDR1 LGHNA and CDR2 YNFKEQ come from the germline V gene. The V and J ends lost 1 base and 6 bases respectively, with 22 bases between them. Here the CDR3 reads CASSQGPTWTGGAEQYF. CDR3 sequence (DNA): TGTGCCAGCAGCCAAGGCCCTACTTGGACAGGAGGGGCCGAGCAGTACTTC.

This clonotype was counted at least ten times. V gene TRBV7-2 combines with J gene TRBJ2-3, with TRBD2 identical over 9 bases. Trimming took 5 bases from V and 0 from J; bases not matched to a gene: 12. CDR1 SGHTA and CDR2 FQGNSA come from the germline V gene. The CDR3 totals 18 residues. Here the CDR3 reads CASSPALAGSSSTDTQYF. The DNA for the CDR3 is TGTGCCAGCAGCCCAGCCCTAGCGGGGTCATCTAGCACAGATACGCAGTATTTT.

This clonotype was counted at least ten times. The chain couples TRBV4-2 to TRBJ2-1; D may match TRBD1 or TRBD2 (5 bases each). V was pared by 0 bases and J by 3 bases, with 9 bases between. This CDR3 comprises 15 residues. The V gene's germline CDR1 is LGHNA and CDR2 YNFKEQ. The CDR3 DNA sequence: TGTGCCAGCAGCCAAGATCGGGGCAGCTACAATGAGCAGTTCTTC. It is translated as CASSQDRGSYNEQFF.